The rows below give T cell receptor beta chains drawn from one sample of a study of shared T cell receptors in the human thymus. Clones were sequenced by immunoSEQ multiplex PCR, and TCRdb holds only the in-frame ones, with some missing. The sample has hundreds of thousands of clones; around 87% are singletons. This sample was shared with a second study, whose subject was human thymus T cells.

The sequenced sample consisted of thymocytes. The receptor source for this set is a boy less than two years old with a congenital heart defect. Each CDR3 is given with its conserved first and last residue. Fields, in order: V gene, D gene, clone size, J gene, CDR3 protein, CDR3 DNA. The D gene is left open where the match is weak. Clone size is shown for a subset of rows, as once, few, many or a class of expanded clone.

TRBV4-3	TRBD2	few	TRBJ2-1	CASSQDRRRLAGGPESEQFF	TGCGCCAGCAGCCAGGATAGACGAAGACTAGCGGGAGGGCCTGAGAGTGAGCAGTTCTTC
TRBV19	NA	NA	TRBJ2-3	CASRRETMDTQYF	TGTGCCAGTAGGAGGGAGACCATGGATACGCAGTATTTT
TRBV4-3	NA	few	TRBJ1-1	CASSQDVGQLGTEAFF	TGCGCCAGCAGCCAAGATGTTGGACAGTTGGGCACTGAAGCTTTCTTT
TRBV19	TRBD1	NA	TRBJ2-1	CASRRDREVYNEQFF	TGTGCCAGTAGACGGGACAGGGAGGTATACAATGAGCAGTTCTTC
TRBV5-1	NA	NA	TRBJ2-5	CASSLDQGIGETQYF	TGCGCCAGCAGCTTGGATCAGGGTATAGGAGAGACCCAGTACTTC
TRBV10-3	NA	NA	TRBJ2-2	CAISELVTGELFF	TGTGCCATCAGTGAACTAGTCACCGGGGAGCTGTTTTTT
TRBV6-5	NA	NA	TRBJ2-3	CASSETHVSGDTQYF	TGTGCCAGCAGCGAAACTCACGTTTCAGGAGATACGCAGTATTTT
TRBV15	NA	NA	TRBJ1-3	CATSRVLNRAGNTIYF	TGTGCCACCAGCAGAGTTTTGAACAGGGCTGGAAACACCATATATTTT
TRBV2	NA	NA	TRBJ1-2	CASSEQQANYGYTF	TGTGCCAGCAGTGAACAACAGGCTAACTATGGCTACACCTTC
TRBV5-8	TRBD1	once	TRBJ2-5	CASSFDRGRETQYF	TGTGCCAGCAGCTTTGACAGGGGGCGGGAGACCCAGTACTTC
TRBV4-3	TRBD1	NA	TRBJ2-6	CASSNKTDRDGALGANVLTF	TGCGCCAGCAGCAATAAAACTGACAGGGACGGGGCATTAGGGGCCAACGTCCTGACTTTC
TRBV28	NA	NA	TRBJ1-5	CASSLCGNQPQHF	TGTGCCAGCAGTTTGTGCGGGAATCAGCCCCAGCATTTT
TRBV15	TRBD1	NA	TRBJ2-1	CATSAYGTGDYEQFF	TGTGCCACCAGCGCTTACGGGACAGGGGATTATGAGCAGTTCTTC
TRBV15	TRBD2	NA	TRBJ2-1	CATSTVTSGVEQFF	TGTGCCACCAGCACCGTCACTAGCGGGGTTGAGCAGTTCTTC
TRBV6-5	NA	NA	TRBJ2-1	CASRSRGAYNEQFF	TGTGCCAGCAGGAGCCGGGGAGCCTACAATGAGCAGTTCTTC
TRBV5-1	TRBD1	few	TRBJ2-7	CASSLENPGQGADSSYEQYF	TGCGCCAGCAGCTTGGAAAATCCGGGACAGGGGGCAGACAGCTCCTACGAGCAGTACTTC
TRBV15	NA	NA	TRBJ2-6	CATSREGGSGANVLTF	TGTGCCACCAGCAGGGAAGGGGGATCTGGGGCCAACGTCCTGACTTTC
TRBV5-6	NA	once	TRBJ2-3	CASSLVVAADTQYF	TGTGCCAGCAGCTTGGTAGTCGCAGCGGATACGCAGTATTTT
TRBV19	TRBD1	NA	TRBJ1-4	CASSIATGGNEKLFF	TGTGCCAGTAGTATCGCTACAGGGGGTAATGAAAAACTGTTTTTT
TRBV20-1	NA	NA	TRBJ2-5	CSVWDKETQYF	TGCAGTGTTTGGGACAAAGAGACCCAGTACTTC
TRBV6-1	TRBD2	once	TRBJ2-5	CASSSAVGGRETQYF	TGTGCCAGCAGTTCAGCAGTTGGCGGGAGAGAGACCCAGTACTTC
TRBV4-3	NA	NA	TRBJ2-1	CASSQDGRLAPYKQFF	TGCGCCAGCAGCCAAGATGGAAGGCTAGCCCCCTATAAGCAGTTCTTC
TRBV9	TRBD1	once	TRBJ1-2	CASSYGQGGYGYTF	TGTGCCAGCAGCTACGGACAGGGCGGGTATGGCTACACCTTC
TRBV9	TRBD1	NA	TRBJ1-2	CASSVLTGDGYTF	TGTGCCAGCAGCGTATTGACAGGGGATGGCTACACCTTC
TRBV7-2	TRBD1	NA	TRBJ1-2	CASRRRWRTGPSLLYGYTF	TGTGCCAGCAGACGTAGGTGGCGGACAGGGCCCTCTTTACTCTATGGCTACACCTTC
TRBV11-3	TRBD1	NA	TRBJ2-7	CASSLGDRGHEQYF	TGTGCCAGCAGCTTAGGGGACAGGGGACACGAGCAGTACTTC
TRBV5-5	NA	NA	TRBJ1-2	CASSLATAYYGYTF	TGTGCCAGCAGCTTGGCGACAGCCTACTATGGCTACACCTTC
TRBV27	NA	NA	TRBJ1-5	CASSLLATDTPKPQHF	TGTGCCAGCAGTTTATTGGCGACCGACACGCCCAAGCCCCAGCATTTT
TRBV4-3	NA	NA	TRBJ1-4	CASSQGGRGNEKLFF	TGCGCCAGCAGCCAAGGTGGCCGGGGAAATGAAAAACTGTTTTTT
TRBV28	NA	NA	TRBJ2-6	CASSPPQGSGANVLTF	TGTGCCAGCAGTCCACCCCAGGGCTCTGGGGCCAACGTCCTGACTTTC
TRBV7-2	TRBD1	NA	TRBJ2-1	CATGLWTGDYNEQFF	TGTGCCACAGGACTATGGACAGGGGACTACAATGAGCAGTTCTTC
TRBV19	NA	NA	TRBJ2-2	CASSIWGGAGNTGELFF	TGTGCCAGTAGTATTTGGGGGGGCGCCGGGAACACCGGGGAGCTGTTTTTT
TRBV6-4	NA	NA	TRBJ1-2	CASSDFWGGYTF	TGTGCCAGCAGTGACTTCTGGGGCGGCTACACCTTC
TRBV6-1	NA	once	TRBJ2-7	CASSELVRYEQYF	TGTGCCAGCAGTGAACTAGTCAGATACGAGCAGTACTTC
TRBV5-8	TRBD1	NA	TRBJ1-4	CASSFARDRVDEKLFF	TGTGCCAGCAGCTTCGCAAGGGACAGGGTGGATGAAAAACTGTTTTTT
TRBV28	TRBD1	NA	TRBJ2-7	CASSHLDRGLHEQYF	TGTGCCAGCAGCCACCTAGACAGGGGGCTACACGAGCAGTACTTC
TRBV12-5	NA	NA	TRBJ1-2	CASQGSNYGYTF	TGTGCTAGCCAGGGGAGTAACTATGGCTACACCTTC
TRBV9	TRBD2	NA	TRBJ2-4	CASSRGTSGWVKNIQYF	TGTGCCAGCAGCCGAGGGACTAGCGGGTGGGTCAAAAACATTCAGTACTTC
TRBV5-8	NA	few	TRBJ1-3	CASSQGGSGNTIYF	TGTGCCAGCAGCCAAGGGGGTTCTGGAAACACCATATATTTT
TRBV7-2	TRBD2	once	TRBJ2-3	CASRGSGGTDTQYF	TGTGCCAGCAGGGGTAGCGGGGGCACAGATACGCAGTATTTT
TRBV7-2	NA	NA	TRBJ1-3	CASSLQAGGGNTIYF	TGTGCCAGCAGCTTGCAGGCGGGGGGCGGAAACACCATATATTTT
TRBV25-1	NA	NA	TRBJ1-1	CASSAHVDRNTEAFF	TGTGCCAGCAGTGCCCACGTGGACAGAAACACTGAAGCTTTCTTT